This T cell receptor (beta chain) originates from a study of control samples from healthy donors and cancer patients. Clones were sequenced by immunoSEQ multiplex PCR, and TCRdb holds only the in-frame ones, with some missing. The repertoire has 50,000 to 75,000 clones, 75% to 85% of them found once; the top ten carry 4.5% to 7%. The germline CDR1 and CDR2 sequences are SGHRS and YFSETQ. The CDR3 is 12 amino acids. V was cut by 0 bases and J by 3 bases, with 3 bases left in between. The receptor was isolated from a man aged 40-49 years in good health. Source material: blood. The chain carries TRBV5-1 and TRBJ1-1; unclear D gene. The DNA for the CDR3 is TGCGCCAGCAGCTTGGTGGACACTGAAGCTTTCTTT. This encodes CASSLVDTEAFF. Looking up the rest from reference TRBV5-1 and TRBJ1-1 gives the full variable domain: KAGVTQTPRYLIKTRGQQVTLSCSPISGHRSVSWYQQTPGQGLQFLFEYFSETQRNKGNFPGRFSGRQFSNSRSEMNVSTLELGDSALYLCASSLVDTEAFFGQGTRLTVV.